This is a list of T cell receptor beta chains from one sample in a study of PD-1 blockade in classical Hodgkin lymphoma. Sequenced by immunoSEQ multiplex PCR; TCRdb stores in-frame clones only, minus some. Of just under 45,000 clones listed, 66% are singletons. The sequencing used peripheral blood mononuclear cells (PBMCs), collected before the fourth cycle of nivolumab. The receptors here all came from a human donor with classical Hodgkin lymphoma. Both conserved end residues are part of each CDR3. The D gene is left open where the match is weak. Size is stated for part of the rows, as once, few or many counts, or as a class when the clone is expanded.

TRBJ2-1,-,-,TRBV30,CAWSGEGVEQFF,TGTGCCTGGAGTGGAGAGGGCGTCGAGCAGTTCTTC
TRBJ1-3,-,many,TRBV14,CASSQDFGGRMVGNTIYF,TGTGCCAGCAGCCAAGATTTCGGGGGCAGAATGGTTGGAAACACCATATATTTT
TRBJ2-2,-,-,TRBV6-6,CASRPWKDRNTGELFF,TGTGCCAGCAGACCATGGAAGGACAGGAACACCGGGGAGCTGTTTTTT
TRBJ1-5,-,-,TRBV19,CASKGQGNSNQPQHF,TGTGCCAGTAAGGGGCAAGGGAATAGCAATCAGCCCCAGCATTTT
TRBJ1-5,-,medium-sized,TRBV19,CASSIEINQPQHF,TGTGCCAGTAGTATAGAAATCAATCAGCCCCAGCATTTT
TRBJ1-2,-,-,TRBV6-5,CASSYLTGDYGYTF,TGTGCCAGCAGTTACCTGACAGGCGACTATGGCTACACCTTC
TRBJ1-4,-,-,TRBV29-1,CSVGGADEKLFF,TGCAGCGTTGGGGGCGCTGATGAAAAACTGTTTTTT
TRBJ2-3,TRBD2,-,TRBV6-4,CASSGSAGGYTDTQYF,TGTGCCAGCAGTGGCTCAGCGGGAGGTTACACAGATACGCAGTATTTT
TRBJ2-7,TRBD2,-,TRBV7-2,CASSLALAIEQYF,TGTGCCAGCAGCTTAGCACTAGCGATCGAGCAGTACTTC
TRBJ2-7,TRBD1,-,TRBV30,CAWSGPGQGGPYEQYF,TGTGCCTGGAGTGGCCCGGGACAGGGGGGTCCCTACGAGCAGTACTTC
TRBJ2-6,-,-,TRBV7-9,CASSLGRELSGANVLTF,TGTGCCAGCAGCTTAGGTCGGGAACTCTCTGGGGCCAACGTCCTGACTTTC
TRBJ2-1,-,-,TRBV9,CASSPWGARFHNEQFF,TGTGCCAGCAGCCCGTGGGGGGCTAGATTCCACAATGAGCAGTTCTTC
TRBJ1-4,TRBD1,few,TRBV5-4,CASSPQGFNEKLFF,TGTGCCAGCAGCCCACAGGGGTTTAATGAAAAACTGTTTTTT
TRBJ2-5,-,-,TRBV18,CASSPFLDGETQYF,TGTGCCAGCTCACCATTTCTGGACGGGGAGACCCAGTACTTC
TRBJ2-2,-,-,TRBV6-7,CARPITGELFF,TGTGCCAGACCTATCACCGGGGAGCTGTTTTTT
TRBJ2-7,-,-,TRBV5-8,CASSPYRGLGYEQYF,TGTGCCAGCAGCCCGTACAGGGGACTAGGTTACGAGCAGTACTTC
TRBJ1-1,-,-,TRBV18,CASDGMAGARTEAFF,TGTGCCAGCGACGGAATGGCGGGGGCGAGAACTGAAGCTTTCTTT
TRBJ2-1,-,-,TRBV10-3,CAITNSRGHEQFF,TGTGCCATCACCAACTCGCGGGGGCATGAGCAGTTCTTC
TRBJ2-3,TRBD2,-,TRBV4-3,CASSQGLAGGRGTDTQYF,TGCGCCAGCAGCCAAGGACTAGCGGGGGGGAGGGGCACAGATACGCAGTATTTT
TRBJ2-1,TRBD2,once,TRBV28,CASAGGSTRGGSSRNEQFF,TGTGCCAGCGCTGGAGGGAGTACGCGGGGGGGCTCGAGTCGCAATGAGCAGTTCTTC
TRBJ2-1,-,-,TRBV28,CASSSNNEQFF,TGTGCCAGCAGTTCCAACAATGAGCAGTTCTTC
TRBJ2-1,-,-,TRBV28,CASSLPLGYNEQFF,TGTGCCAGCAGTTTACCCCTGGGGTACAATGAGCAGTTCTTC
TRBJ2-7,TRBD1,-,TRBV28,CASSRQGARSGEQYF,TGTGCCAGCAGTCGACAGGGGGCACGATCGGGAGAGCAGTACTTC
TRBJ2-7,-,-,TRBV19,CASSSGHDYEQYF,TGTGCCAGTAGTTCGGGACATGACTACGAGCAGTACTTC
TRBJ2-2,-,-,TRBV5-5,CASSSGQIYTGELFF,TGTGCCAGCAGCTCAGGACAGATATACACCGGGGAGCTGTTTTTT
TRBJ2-1,-,-,TRBV27,CASSLGDEQFF,TGTGCCAGCAGTTTAGGGGATGAGCAGTTCTTC
TRBJ2-7,-,-,TRBV30,CAWRPGQYEQYF,TGTGCCTGGAGGCCCGGACAGTACGAGCAGTACTTC
TRBJ1-5,-,-,TRBV7-9,CASSLDTGSNQPQHF,TGTGCCAGCAGCTTAGATACGGGAAGCAATCAGCCCCAGCATTTT
TRBJ2-7,-,-,TRBV27,CASSPGQPYEQYF,TGTGCCAGCAGTCCAGGACAGCCCTACGAGCAGTACTTC
TRBJ2-3,TRBD1,once,TRBV7-6,CASSLLGRTGGSTDTQYF,TGTGCCAGCAGCTTATTGGGGAGGACAGGGGGAAGCACAGATACGCAGTATTTT
TRBJ2-7,-,-,TRBV5-4,CAFQRRSSYEQYF,TGTGCCTTCCAACGCAGGAGCTCCTACGAGCAGTACTTC
TRBJ2-7,-,-,TRBV5-1,CASSTGVVHEQYF,TGCGCCAGCAGCACAGGCGTGGTGCACGAGCAGTACTTC
TRBJ2-3,TRBD2,-,TRBV10-3,CAISEPLAGASTDTQYF,TGTGCCATCAGTGAACCTCTAGCGGGGGCTAGCACAGATACGCAGTATTTT
TRBJ1-2,-,few,TRBV7-9,CASSFPTGRVRGYTF,TGTGCCAGCAGCTTTCCAACAGGGAGGGTACGTGGCTACACCTTC
TRBJ2-1,-,few,TRBV5-6,CASSGGGEQFF,TGTGCCAGCAGCGGTGGAGGGGAGCAGTTCTTC
TRBJ1-1,-,-,TRBV19,CASSIGSLWGGAFF,TGTGCCAGTAGTATTGGGAGTCTGTGGGGGGGAGCTTTCTTT
TRBJ2-7,-,-,TRBV6-5,CASSYGNYEQYF,TGTGCCAGCAGTTACGGGAACTACGAGCAGTACTTC
TRBJ2-5,-,-,TRBV4-2,CASSQFGPRGETQYF,TGTGCCAGCAGCCAATTCGGTCCCCGGGGGGAGACCCAGTACTTC
TRBJ1-2,-,-,TRBV2,CASFRDTDRGYTF,TGTGCCAGCTTCCGGGACACCGATCGGGGCTACACCTTC
TRBJ2-2,TRBD2,-,TRBV7-2,CASSLLRTSASNTGELFF,TGTGCCAGCAGCTTATTGAGGACTAGCGCCTCGAACACCGGGGAGCTGTTTTTT
TRBJ1-4,-,-,TRBV27,CASRMQSTANGEKLFF,TGTGCCAGCAGAATGCAATCGACTGCAAATGGGGAAAAACTGTTTTTT